The 21 T cell receptor beta chains given below trace back to one sample, sequenced in a study of regulatory T cells in long-lasting Graves disease. Time point of the sample: newly diagnosed GD, antithyroid drugs for less than 3 months. The TCR library was prepared using RNA isolated from PBMCs. Construction of TCR beta libraries relied on iRepertoire HTBI primers and on Arm-PCR targeting CDR3 regions. Each CDR3 protein gets one entry after TCRdb re-called the multiplex PCR reads with MiXCR. This table has approximately 400,000 distinct CDR3 sequences, about 11% appearing once. The data also belong to a second study, concerning T cells in Graves' hyperthyroidism and ophthalmopathy.

The source was peripheral blood mononuclear cells (PBMCs), collected at new diagnosis, from a patient treated with antithyroid drugs. These receptors were taken from a young woman with Graves disease.

In this sample, this clonotype turned up a few times. This rearrangement joins TRBV7-2 to TRBJ1-2; D may be TRBD1 (5 bases). Germline V lookup: CDR1 SGHTA, CDR2 FQGNSA. The CDR3 runs to 16 residues. Trimming left V 2 bases short and J 6 bases short, with 19 bases between. The CDR3 protein is CASSLTSGRGTNGYTF. Written as DNA, the CDR3 is TGTGCCAGCAGCTTAACCTCCGGCCGTGGGACTAATGGCTACACCTTC.

A note on this clonotype: This may arise from a read error, as a much more abundant clone is one base away. The rearrangement joins TRBV11-2 to TRBJ2-1; D might be TRBD2 (6 bases). Per the germline V gene, CDR1 is SGHAT and CDR2 is FQNNGV. Between the trimmed V and J ends, which lost 1 base and 0 bases, there was a span of 22 bases. The length of the CDR3 is 20 residues. The CDR3 here is CASSLVPGTGGESSYNEQFF. The CDR3 nucleotides read TGTGCCAGCAGCTTAGTACCGGGGACTGGCGGGGAGAGCTCCTACAATGAGCAGTTCTTC.

V and J are TRBV12-3 or TRBV12-4 and TRBJ2-2; 10 bases match TRBD2. This CDR3 has 15 residues. The J segment lost 2 bases and the V segment lost 8 bases, leaving 5 bases of the junction unmatched. CDR3 residues: CASLAGGINTGELFF. In DNA form, the CDR3 reads TGTGCCAGCTTAGCGGGGGGAATTAACACCGGGGAGCTGTTTTTT.

The table lists this clonotype with a few counts. This chain links TRBV20-1 with TRBJ2-7; D may be TRBD2 (5 bases). The V end was cut by 6 bases, the J end by 2 bases, with 14 bases between. The CDR3 length is 13 residues. CDR1 is DFQATT, CDR2 SNEGSKA, per germline (reference sequence). CDR3 in DNA: TGCAGTGCCCAGACGGACTCGACCTACGAGCAGTACTTC. As protein: CSAQTDSTYEQYF.

This clonotype was seen more than once but under ten times. The V gene is TRBV5-1, the J gene TRBJ2-1; D tentatively fits TRBD1 or TRBD2 (7 bases each). This CDR3 spans 20 amino acids. The germline gives CDR1 SGHRS, CDR2 YFSETQ. Trimming pared 4 bases from V and 6 bases from J, leaving 32 bases between. For the CDR3, the DNA is TGCGCCAGCAGCATCTGGCCGGGAGGCGTACAGGGGATCGGGGTCAATGAGCAGTTCTTC. Amino acid sequence: CASSIWPGGVQGIGVNEQFF.

The DNA of the CDR3 is TGTGCCAGCAGCTACGAGGGAGGAGGTTCACCCCTCCACTTT. Translating it yields CASSYEGGGSPLHF. V usage is TRBV7-9 and J usage is TRBJ1-6; D not resolved. The CDR3 covers 14 residues. Germline lookup yields CDR1 SEHNR and CDR2 FQNEAQ (reference sequence). The V end was cut by 4 bases, the J end by 9 bases, with 13 bases between.

CDR3 in amino acids: CASSLNTGSGRNIQYF. CDR3 in DNA: TGTGCCAGCAGCTTAAACACAGGGAGCGGAAGAAACATTCAGTACTTC. The chain recombines TRBV11-2 with TRBJ2-4; D might be TRBD1 (6 bases). In germline, CDR1 is SGHAT, CDR2 FQNNGV. The CDR3 contains 16 residues. V lost 2 bases and J 6 bases, leaving 17 bases between the germline ends.

This clonotype has just a few counts. The genes are TRBV14 and TRBJ2-3; D may be TRBD1 (6 bases). The CDR3 loop spans 15 amino acids. V was pared by 4 bases and J by 0 bases, with 11 bases between. Germline V gene lookup returns CDR1 SGHDN and CDR2 FVKESK. Here the CDR3 DNA reads TGTGCCAGCAGCCGGACAGAAGCTAGCACAGATACGCAGTATTTT. Its protein is CASSRTEASTDTQYF.

This clonotype came up many times. V gene TRBV7-9 combines with J gene TRBJ1-2; the D gene is possibly TRBD1 (6 bases). The CDR3 loop spans 13 amino acids. Between the trimmed V and J ends, which lost 5 bases and 4 bases, there was a span of 11 bases. The germline gives CDR1 SEHNR, CDR2 FQNEAQ (reference sequence). The CDR3 nucleotides are TGTGCCAGCAGCCCGCGAGGGGGCTATGGCTACACCTTC. Encoded protein: CASSPRGGYGYTF.

The sample holds many counts of this clonotype. The chain has TRBV7-2 and TRBJ1-1, with D possibly TRBD1 on 5 matching bases. Trimming took 4 bases from V and 4 from J, leaving 16 bases between them. This CDR3 region has 15 residues. Germline V lookup: CDR1 SGHTA, CDR2 FQGNSA. DNA for the CDR3: TGTGCCAGCAGCTCTAACAGGAGATTGAGCACTGAAGCTTTCTTT. Amino acids: CASSSNRRLSTEAFF.

The chain links TRBV29-1 to TRBJ1-4; D gene unclear. The CDR3 covers 14 residues. The V gene lost 0 bases and the J gene lost 7 bases, with 12 bases spanning the gap. The germline CDR1 and CDR2 sequences are SQVTM and ANQGSEA. The CDR3 protein is CSVEDPGSGEKLFF. DNA for the CDR3: TGCAGCGTTGAAGATCCTGGTTCGGGTGAAAAACTGTTTTTT.

This clonotype occurred many times. The rearrangement links TRBV2 to TRBJ1-1, with D hard to call. The CDR3 totals 15 residues. V shed 4 bases and J shed 1 base, with 13 bases lying between them. Looked up from germline, CDR1 is SNHLY and CDR2 is FYNNEI. As DNA, the CDR3 is TGTGCCAGCAGTGCGGGGAGGCTTAGGAACACTGAAGCTTTCTTT. Translation: CASSAGRLRNTEAFF.

Points on this clonotype: One base away lies a much larger clone, so this may be a sequencing read error. This chain joins TRBV19 and TRBJ1-1; 7 bases agree with TRBD1. Germline-derived CDR1 and CDR2 are LNHDA and SQIVND (reference sequence). Trimming cost V 2 bases and J 4 bases; bases outside gene matches: 7. This CDR3 spans 15 amino acids. The CDR3 DNA is TGTGCCAGTAGTATAATTGGGACAGCTAGCACTGAAGCTTTCTTT. Translating gives CASSIIGTASTEAFF.

This clonotype was detected ten times or more. This sequence joins TRBV20-1 and TRBJ2-5, with D perhaps matching TRBD2 (6 bases). This CDR3 contains 17 residues. The V and J ends lost 0 bases and 0 bases respectively, with 17 bases between them. The germline V gene has CDR1 DFQATT and CDR2 SNEGSKA (reference sequence). CDR3 DNA: TGCAGTGCTAGAGATTGGGTATATAGGGAGGACCAAGAGACCCAGTACTTC. Protein: CSARDWVYREDQETQYF.

The table lists this clonotype with many counts. This sequence joins TRBV2 and TRBJ1-2; no firm D call. Trimming cost V 7 bases and J 8 bases, with 14 bases left between them. Germline V gives CDR1 SNHLY, CDR2 FYNNEI. CDR3 size: 12 residues. The CDR3 sequence is CASTETGYGYTF. The CDR3 DNA reads as TGTGCCAGCACCGAAACGGGATACGGCTACACCTTC.

The chain has TRBV4-3 and TRBJ1-5, with a weak D call TRBD1 (5 bases). Deletions cut 0 bases from V and 5 bases from J, with 17 bases between. Per germline, CDR1 LGHNA and CDR2 YSLEER. The length of the CDR3 is 17 residues. Written as DNA, the CDR3 is TGCGCCAGCAGCCAAGATCATTGGGGCAGAAATTATCAGCCCCAGCATTTT. It codes for CASSQDHWGRNYQPQHF.

This clonotype was recorded at least ten times. The chain is built from TRBV4-3 and TRBJ1-6; D possibly corresponds to TRBD1 (5 bases). Germline CDR1 is LGHNA and CDR2 is YSLEER. Trimming pared 1 base from V and 9 bases from J, leaving 10 bases between. This CDR3 comprises 14 residues. The CDR3: CASSQVEGSSPLHF. In DNA form, the CDR3 reads TGCGCCAGCAGCCAAGTGGAGGGGAGTTCACCCCTCCACTTT.

This clonotype showed up many times. V usage is TRBV9 and J usage is TRBJ1-1; D gene unclear. This CDR3 comprises 12 residues. Germline CDR1 reads SGDLS; CDR2 reads YYNGEE. Trimming cost V 4 bases and J 7 bases, with 11 bases left between them. The CDR3 region is CASSPGWGEAFF. The DNA of the CDR3 is TGTGCCAGCAGCCCAGGATGGGGTGAAGCTTTCTTT.

This clonotype was seen ten or more times. In DNA, the CDR3 is TGTGCCAGCAGCTTGAGTCCTAGCGGGGGCGATACGCAGTATTTT. It yields the protein CASSLSPSGGDTQYF. The chain recombines TRBV5-6 with TRBJ2-3; 10 bases map to TRBD2. The V segment lost 1 base and the J segment 6 bases; nucleotides outside the gene matches: 5. CDR3 size: 15 residues. Germline V gene lookup returns CDR1 SGHDT and CDR2 YYEEEE.

Only a few counts were recorded for this clonotype. J is TRBJ1-4 and V is TRBV7-9; the D gene is possibly TRBD1 (6 bases). The CDR3 runs 17 residues. Per germline, CDR1 SEHNR and CDR2 FQNEAQ (reference sequence). The V gene lost 3 bases and the J gene lost 0 bases, with 14 bases spanning the gap. The chain's CDR3 is CASSLRGGYATNEKLFF. CDR3 coding DNA: TGTGCCAGCAGCTTGAGGGGGGGCTACGCAACTAATGAAAAACTGTTTTTT.

This clonotype was detected ten times or more. The genes are TRBV9 and TRBJ1-1; D call uncertain. Trimming pared 4 bases from V and 1 base from J, leaving 11 bases between. The length of the CDR3 is 14 residues. Germline V CDR1 and CDR2: SGDLS, YYNGEE. CDR3 nucleotide sequence: TGTGCCAGCAGCCCGGCGGGGAAGAACACTGAAGCTTTCTTT. Translated, it gives CASSPAGKNTEAFF. Full variable domain (outside the CDR3, taken from reference TRBV9 and TRBJ1-1): DSGVTQTPKHLITATGQRVTLRCSPRSGDLSVYWYQQSLDQGLQFLIQYYNGEERAKGNILERFSAQQFPDLHSELNLSSLELGDSALYFCASSPAGKNTEAFFGQGTRLTVV.